What follows are 14 T cell receptor beta chains derived from one specimen sequenced in a study of T cell repertoires in cytomegalovirus infection. TCRdb re-called the reads through MiXCR, storing one row per CDR3 protein. The top ten hold 18% of the sample, which has 200,000 to 250,000 distinct CDR3 sequences, approximately 24% seen once. The sequenced material came from CD8+ T cells from PBMCs. These receptors were collected from a human donor in good health (CMV status not recorded). Some clones in this sample may be carry-over from other donors' samples.

This clonotype was detected a few times. In nucleotides, the CDR3 is TGTGCCAGCTCACCTCCCGGACTAGCGGGGGGGGGGTCCTACAATGAGCAGTTCTTC. It encodes CASSPPGLAGGGSYNEQFF. The chain joins TRBV18 to TRBJ2-1, with 15 bases that match TRBD2. Germline CDR1 and CDR2: KGHSH and LQKENI. Losses at the gene ends were 3 bases for V and 1 base for J; bases not matched to a gene: 7. The CDR3 is 19 residues long.

J is TRBJ2-7 and V is TRBV12-3 or TRBV12-4; 11 bases match TRBD2. Trimming cost V 3 bases and J 5 bases; bases outside gene matches: 3. This CDR3 has 14 amino acids. The CDR3 coding sequence is TGTGCCAGCAGTTTCCTAGCGGGGGGCGACGAGCAGTACTTC. Protein sequence: CASSFLAGGDEQYF.

The table lists this clonotype with a few counts. The chain joins TRBV20-1 to TRBJ2-5; TRBD2 matches at 9 bases. The CDR3 length is 14 residues. The V segment lost 6 bases and the J segment 0 bases; nucleotides outside the gene matches: 5. Germline V gene lookup returns CDR1 DFQATT and CDR2 SNEGSKA (reference sequence). CDR3 sequence reads: CSASRGGDQETQYF. CDR3 nucleotide sequence: TGCAGTGCCTCACGCGGGGGGGACCAAGAGACCCAGTACTTC.

This clonotype was seen repeatedly, ten times or more. This sequence joins TRBV7-9 and TRBJ2-7, with TRBD1 matching over 7 bases. J was trimmed by 4 bases and V by 5 bases; bases with no gene match: 8. Germline CDR1 and CDR2: SEHNR and FQNEAQ (reference sequence). The CDR3 covers 14 residues. The DNA of the CDR3 is TGTGCCAGCAGCCCGAGGGGACAGCTATACGAGCAGTACTTC. This translates into CASSPRGQLYEQYF. The variable domain in full, with the rest retrieved from reference TRBV7-9 and TRBJ2-7, is DTGVSQNPRHKITKRGQNVTFRCDPISEHNRLYWYRQTLGQGPEFLTYFQNEAQLEKSRLLSDRFSAERPKGSFSTLEIQRTEQGDSAMYLCASSPRGQLYEQYFGPGTRLTVT.

The table lists this clonotype with a few counts. The chain has TRBV20-1 and TRBJ2-4, with 13 bases lining up with TRBD2. Germline lookup yields CDR1 DFQATT and CDR2 SNEGSKA (reference sequence). The CDR3 runs to 14 residues. Trimming removed 3 bases from V and 6 bases from J; junction bases left unmatched: 2. As DNA, the CDR3 is TGCAGTGCTAGTTGGACTAGCGGGGGAAACATTCAGTACTTC. Translation gives CSASWTSGGNIQYF.

This clonotype was counted at least ten times. The V call is TRBV7-9, the J call TRBJ1-4; TRBD1 aligns across 8 bases. J gave up 7 bases and V 4 bases, and 14 bases lay outside the gene matches. The CDR3 sequence is 17 residues long. CDR1 SEHNR and CDR2 FQNEAQ come from the germline V gene (reference sequence). The CDR3: CASSSSGPTGAGEKLFF. CDR3 sequence (DNA): TGTGCCAGCAGCTCGTCTGGGCCGACAGGGGCGGGTGAAAAACTGTTTTTT. The whole variable domain, remainder taken from reference TRBV7-9 and TRBJ1-4, is DTGVSQNPRHKITKRGQNVTFRCDPISEHNRLYWYRQTLGQGPEFLTYFQNEAQLEKSRLLSDRFSAERPKGSFSTLEIQRTEQGDSAMYLCASSSSGPTGAGEKLFFGSGTQLSVL.

CDR3 sequence reads: CASSLGIAGNRHPGEQFF. The CDR3 region has the DNA TGTGCCAGCAGTTTAGGGATAGCGGGGAACCGCCATCCGGGTGAGCAGTTCTTC. The chain links TRBV12-3 or TRBV12-4 to TRBJ2-1; 8 bases line up with TRBD2. This CDR3 is 18 amino acids long. The V gene end was trimmed by 1 base and the J gene end by 9 bases; junction bases not matched to a gene: 17.

The sample holds a few counts of this clonotype. The V call is TRBV6-2 or TRBV6-3, the J call TRBJ2-1; possibly TRBD2 for D (6 bases). The germline V gene has CDR1 MNHEY and CDR2 SVGEGT. The CDR3 length is 20 residues. V gave up 0 bases and J gave up 0 bases, with 21 bases separating them. In nucleotides, the CDR3 is TGTGCCAGCAGTTACTCGACTTCAGGGCGGGGCCACCTCTCCTACAATGAGCAGTTCTTC. It codes for CASSYSTSGRGHLSYNEQFF.

The sample holds a few counts of this clonotype. The CDR3 bases are TGTGCCAGCAGTGGGGGTAGCCAAAGGACAGATACGCAGTATTTT. Amino acid sequence: CASSGGSQRTDTQYF. The chain has TRBV27 and TRBJ2-3, with D perhaps given as TRBD1 or TRBD2 (5 bases each). V lost 5 bases to trimming and J lost 3 bases, with 15 bases between them. The CDR3 runs to 15 residues. CDR1 MNHEY and CDR2 SMNVEV come from the germline V gene (reference sequence).

There are a few counts of this clonotype. V usage is TRBV19 and J usage is TRBJ2-1; D tentatively reads TRBD1 or TRBD2 (7 bases each). V dropped 6 bases and J dropped 2 bases, with 14 bases sitting between them. CDR1 LNHDA and CDR2 SQIVND come from the germline V gene (reference sequence). This CDR3 has 15 amino acids. The CDR3 bases are TGTGCCAGTAGCCCAGGGGGGGCCACCTACAATGAGCAGTTCTTC. This sequence encodes CASSPGGATYNEQFF. Full variable domain (remainder filled in from reference TRBV19 and TRBJ2-1): DGGITQSPKYLFRKEGQNVTLSCEQNLNHDAMYWYRQDPGQGLRLIYYSQIVNDFQKGDIAEGYSVSREKKESFPLTVTSAQKNPTAFYLCASSPGGATYNEQFFGPGTRLTVL.

This clonotype was detected only a few times. The V call is TRBV12-3 or TRBV12-4, the J call TRBJ1-1; a possible D gene is TRBD1 (5 bases). Trimming left V 6 bases short and J 4 bases short, with 12 bases between. The CDR3 is 13 residues long. The CDR3, as DNA: TGTGCCAGCAGCCAGGGTTTCGGCACTGAAGCTTTCTTT. It translates to CASSQGFGTEAFF.

This chain uses TRBV28 with TRBJ2-7, with 10 positions matching TRBD1. Trimming removed 8 bases from V and 2 bases from J; junction bases left unmatched: 3. From germline, CDR1 is MDHEN and CDR2 SYDVKM. CDR3 length: 13 residues. The CDR3 DNA follows: TGTGCCAGCGGACAGGGGGGAACCTACGAGCAGTACTTC. Translation gives CASGQGGTYEQYF.

This clonotype was seen ten or more times. The chain joins TRBV20-1 to TRBJ2-1; possible D gene TRBD1, 7 bases. The CDR3 is 15 amino acids. Germline V gene lookup returns CDR1 DFQATT and CDR2 SNEGSKA (reference sequence). Trimming pared 5 bases from V and 7 bases from J, leaving 21 bases between. This chain's CDR3 is CSARAEAGGWNEQFF. The CDR3 DNA reads as TGCAGTGCTCGGGCGGAAGCAGGGGGGTGGAATGAGCAGTTCTTC.

J is TRBJ2-3 and V is TRBV11-1, with 7 nucleotides matching TRBD2. CDR3 size: 12 residues. V shed 5 bases, J shed 13 bases, and the junction held 9 bases outside the gene matches. Germline V gene sequence: CDR1 SGHAT, CDR2 FQDESV (reference sequence). The CDR3 spells CASSLTSVFKYF. CDR3 DNA: TGTGCCAGCAGCCTCACTAGCGTCTTCAAGTATTTT.